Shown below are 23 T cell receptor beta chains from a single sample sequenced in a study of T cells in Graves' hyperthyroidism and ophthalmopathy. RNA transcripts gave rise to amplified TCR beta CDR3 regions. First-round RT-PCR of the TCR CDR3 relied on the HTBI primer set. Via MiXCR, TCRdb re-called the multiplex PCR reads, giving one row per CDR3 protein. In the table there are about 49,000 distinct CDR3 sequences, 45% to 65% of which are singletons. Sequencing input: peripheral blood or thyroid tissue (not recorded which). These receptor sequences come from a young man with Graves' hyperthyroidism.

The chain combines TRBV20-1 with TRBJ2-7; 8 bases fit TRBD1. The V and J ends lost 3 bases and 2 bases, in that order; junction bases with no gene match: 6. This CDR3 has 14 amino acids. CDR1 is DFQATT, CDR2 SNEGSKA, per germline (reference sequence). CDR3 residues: CSASRDRPTYEQYF. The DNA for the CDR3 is TGCAGTGCTAGCCGGGACAGGCCAACCTACGAGCAGTACTTC.

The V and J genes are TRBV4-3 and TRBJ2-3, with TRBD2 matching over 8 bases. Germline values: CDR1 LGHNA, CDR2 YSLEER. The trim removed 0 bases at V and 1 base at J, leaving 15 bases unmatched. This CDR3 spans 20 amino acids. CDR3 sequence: CASSQELWTSGRKGTDTQYF. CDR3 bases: TGCGCCAGCAGCCAAGAACTGTGGACGAGCGGGAGAAAGGGCACAGATACGCAGTATTTT.

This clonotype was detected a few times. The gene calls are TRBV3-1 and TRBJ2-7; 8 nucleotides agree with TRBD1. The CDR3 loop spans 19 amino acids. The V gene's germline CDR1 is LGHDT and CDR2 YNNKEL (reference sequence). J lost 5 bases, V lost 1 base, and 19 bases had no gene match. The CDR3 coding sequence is TGTGCCAGCAGCCAAGTGTTTCGGGGAACATGGACAGGGATGAACGAGCAGTACTTC. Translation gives CASSQVFRGTWTGMNEQYF.

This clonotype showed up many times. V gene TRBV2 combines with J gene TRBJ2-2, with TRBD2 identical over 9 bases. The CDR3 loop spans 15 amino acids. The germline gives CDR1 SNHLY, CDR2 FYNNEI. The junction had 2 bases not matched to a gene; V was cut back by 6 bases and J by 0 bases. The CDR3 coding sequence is TGTGCCAGCAGGACTAGCGGTACGAACACCGGGGAGCTGTTTTTT. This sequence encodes CASRTSGTNTGELFF. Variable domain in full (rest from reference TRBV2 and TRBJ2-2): EPEVTQTPSHQVTQMGQEVILRCVPISNHLYFYWYRQILGQKVEFLVSFYNNEISEKSEIFDDQFSVERPDGSNFTLKIRSTKLEDSAMYFCASRTSGTNTGELFFGEGSRLTVL.

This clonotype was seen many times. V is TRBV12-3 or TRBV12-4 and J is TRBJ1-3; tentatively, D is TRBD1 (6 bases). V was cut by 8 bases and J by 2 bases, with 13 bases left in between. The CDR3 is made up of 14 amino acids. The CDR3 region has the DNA TGTGCCAGCGGGGCTGGGGGGCCTGGAAACACCATATATTTT. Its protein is CASGAGGPGNTIYF.

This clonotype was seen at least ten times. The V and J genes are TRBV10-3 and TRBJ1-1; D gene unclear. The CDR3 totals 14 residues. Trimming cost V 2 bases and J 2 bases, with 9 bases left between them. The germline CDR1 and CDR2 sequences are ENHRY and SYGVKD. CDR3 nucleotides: TGTGCCATCAGTGAGCCCGTTGATAACACTGAAGCTTTCTTT. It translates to CAISEPVDNTEAFF.

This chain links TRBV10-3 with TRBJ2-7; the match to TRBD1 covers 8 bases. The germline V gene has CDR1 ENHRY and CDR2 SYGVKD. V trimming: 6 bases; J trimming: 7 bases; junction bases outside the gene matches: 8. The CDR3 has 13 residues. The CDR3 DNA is TGTGCCATCAGGAATCAGGGGGCGGGGGAGCAGTACTTC. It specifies CAIRNQGAGEQYF.

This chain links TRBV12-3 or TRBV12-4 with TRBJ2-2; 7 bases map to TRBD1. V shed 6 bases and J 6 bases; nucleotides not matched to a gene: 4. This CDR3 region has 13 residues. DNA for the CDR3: TGTGCCAGCAGAGACCAGGGGGCCGGGGAGCTGTTTTTT. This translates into CASRDQGAGELFF.

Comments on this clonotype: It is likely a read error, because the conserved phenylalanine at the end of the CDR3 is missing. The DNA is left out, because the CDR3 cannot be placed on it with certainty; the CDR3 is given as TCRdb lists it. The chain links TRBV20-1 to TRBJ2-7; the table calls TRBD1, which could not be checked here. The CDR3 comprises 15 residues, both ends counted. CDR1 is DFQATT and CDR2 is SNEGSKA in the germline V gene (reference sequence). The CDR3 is CSASGQGSISYERYL.

Here the CDR3 DNA reads TGTGCCAGCAGTGATGCCCGCCAGAACACCGGGGAGCTGTTTTTT. This codes for CASSDARQNTGELFF. The rearrangement joins TRBV2 to TRBJ2-2; D is uncertain. This CDR3 has 15 residues. Deletions cut 3 bases from V and 1 base from J, with 9 bases between. CDR1 and CDR2 (germline): SNHLY, FYNNEI.

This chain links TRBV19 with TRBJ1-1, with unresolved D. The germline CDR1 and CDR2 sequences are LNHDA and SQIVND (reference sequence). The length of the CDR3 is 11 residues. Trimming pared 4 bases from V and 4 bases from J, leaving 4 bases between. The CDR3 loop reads CASSTSTEAFF. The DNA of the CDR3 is TGTGCCAGTAGTACATCCACTGAAGCTTTCTTT.

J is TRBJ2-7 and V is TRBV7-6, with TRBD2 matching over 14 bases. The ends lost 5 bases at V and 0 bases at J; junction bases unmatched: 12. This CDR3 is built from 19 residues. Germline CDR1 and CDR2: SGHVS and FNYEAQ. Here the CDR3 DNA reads TGTGCCAGCAGCGTGGGCTGGGGACTAGCGGGAGCCATCTCCTACGAGCAGTACTTC. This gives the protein CASSVGWGLAGAISYEQYF.

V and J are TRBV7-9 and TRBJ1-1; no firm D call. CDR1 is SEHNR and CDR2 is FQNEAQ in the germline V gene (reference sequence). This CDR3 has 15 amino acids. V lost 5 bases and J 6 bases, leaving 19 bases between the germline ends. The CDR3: CASSLSLDLPPEAFF. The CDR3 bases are TGTGCCAGCAGCCTGAGTCTGGACCTACCGCCTGAAGCTTTCTTT.

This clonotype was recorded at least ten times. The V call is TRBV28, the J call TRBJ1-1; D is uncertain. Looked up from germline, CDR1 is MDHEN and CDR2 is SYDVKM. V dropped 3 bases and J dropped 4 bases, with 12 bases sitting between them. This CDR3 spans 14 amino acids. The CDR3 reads CASSFTEVATEAFF. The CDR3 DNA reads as TGTGCCAGCAGTTTCACCGAAGTTGCCACTGAAGCTTTCTTT.

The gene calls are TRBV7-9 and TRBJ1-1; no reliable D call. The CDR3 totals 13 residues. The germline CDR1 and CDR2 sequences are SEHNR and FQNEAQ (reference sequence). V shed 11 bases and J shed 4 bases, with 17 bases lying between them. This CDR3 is CAGGRGGITEAFF. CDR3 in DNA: TGTGCCGGTGGGCGGGGAGGGATCACTGAAGCTTTCTTT. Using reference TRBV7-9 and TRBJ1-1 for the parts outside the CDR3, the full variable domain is DTGVSQNPRHKITKRGQNVTFRCDPISEHNRLYWYRQTLGQGPEFLTYFQNEAQLEKSRLLSDRFSAERPKGSFSTLEIQRTEQGDSAMYLCAGGRGGITEAFFGQGTRLTVV.

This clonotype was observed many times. The chain's CDR3 is CASSSRRDRGETQYF. The DNA of the CDR3 is TGTGCCAGCAGTTCCCGCCGGGACAGGGGAGAGACCCAGTACTTC. The rearrangement joins TRBV27 to TRBJ2-5, with 10 bases matching TRBD1. This CDR3 has 15 amino acids. Germline assignment: CDR1 MNHEY and CDR2 SMNVEV (reference sequence). V lost 4 bases to trimming and J lost 4 bases; unmatched junction nucleotides: 6.

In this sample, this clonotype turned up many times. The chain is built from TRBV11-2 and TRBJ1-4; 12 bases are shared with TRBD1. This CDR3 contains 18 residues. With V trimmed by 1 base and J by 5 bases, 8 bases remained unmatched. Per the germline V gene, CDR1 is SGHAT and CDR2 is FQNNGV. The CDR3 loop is CASSLALRDRGPNEKLFF. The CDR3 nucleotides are TGTGCCAGCAGCTTAGCCTTACGGGACAGGGGGCCCAATGAAAAACTGTTTTTT.

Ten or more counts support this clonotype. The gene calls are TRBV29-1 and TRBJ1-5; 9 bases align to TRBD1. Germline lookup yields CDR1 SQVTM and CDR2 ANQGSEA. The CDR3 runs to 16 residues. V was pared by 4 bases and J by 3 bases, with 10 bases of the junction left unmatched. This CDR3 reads CSVVLGTGRLNQPQHF. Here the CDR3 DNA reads TGCAGCGTTGTGCTGGGGACAGGGAGGCTCAATCAGCCCCAGCATTTT.

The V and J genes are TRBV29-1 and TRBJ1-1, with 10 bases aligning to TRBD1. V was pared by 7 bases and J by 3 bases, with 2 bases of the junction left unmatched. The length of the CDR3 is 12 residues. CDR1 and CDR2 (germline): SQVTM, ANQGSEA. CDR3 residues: CSATGGDTEAFF. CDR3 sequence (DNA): TGCAGCGCGACAGGGGGCGACACTGAAGCTTTCTTT.

The chain's CDR3 is CASSLAGGSSYEQYF. The CDR3, as DNA: TGCGCCAGCAGCTTGGCCGGCGGGAGCTCCTACGAGCAGTACTTC. The chain combines TRBV5-1 with TRBJ2-7; 7 bases match TRBD2. This CDR3 comprises 15 residues. The trim removed 0 bases at V and 0 bases at J, leaving 3 bases unmatched. Germline CDR1 and CDR2: SGHRS and YFSETQ.

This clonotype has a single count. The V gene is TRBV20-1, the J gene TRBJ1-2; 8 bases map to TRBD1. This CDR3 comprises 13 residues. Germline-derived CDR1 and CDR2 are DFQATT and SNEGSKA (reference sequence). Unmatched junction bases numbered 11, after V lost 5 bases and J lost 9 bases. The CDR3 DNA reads TGCAGTGCTGGACAGGGCGACGCTGACAGCTACACCTTC. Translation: CSAGQGDADSYTF.

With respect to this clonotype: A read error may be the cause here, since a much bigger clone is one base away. In DNA form, the CDR3 reads TGTGCCAGCAATTACTCGACGGGGGCTAACCAGCCCCAGCATTTT. Amino acids: CASNYSTGANQPQHF. J is TRBJ1-5 and V is TRBV6-2 or TRBV6-3; D is possibly TRBD1 (6 bases). The CDR3 runs 15 residues. From germline, CDR1 is MNHEY and CDR2 SVGEGT.

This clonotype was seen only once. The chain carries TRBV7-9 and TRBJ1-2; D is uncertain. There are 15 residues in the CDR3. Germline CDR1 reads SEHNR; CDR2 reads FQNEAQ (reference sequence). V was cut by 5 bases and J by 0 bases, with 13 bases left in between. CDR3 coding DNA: TGTGCCAGCAGCCCCTCCCAGCCAACTAACTATGGCTACACCTTC. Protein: CASSPSQPTNYGYTF.